This T cell receptor beta chain was obtained from a study of cytomegalovirus exposure and HLA in healthy donors. Turning to this clone: Its antigen is currently unknown.

Per germline, CDR1 SGHVS and CDR2 FQNEAQ. With V trimmed by 6 bases and J by 1 base, 8 bases remained unmatched. The CDR3 consists of 15 residues. The PCR had 60 Vbeta and 13 Jbeta primers. Sequencing used immunoSEQ multiplex PCR; TCRdb keeps in-frame clones, though not all of them. The data contain 160,000 or so clones, roughly four fifths of them singletons. Points from the study as a whole: 87-base-pair reads could not separate some V segments, including TRBV6-2 and TRBV6-3. In a later analysis, an Asian-associated ancestry cluster reportedly showed fewer N-insertions than the roughly 700-donor mean.

The source of this sequence is a woman aged 18-35 years in good health and CMV-seropositive. Sequencing was performed on PBMCs. The rearrangement uses TRBV7-8 and TRBJ2-5; 7 positions agree with TRBD2. The CDR3 sequence: CASRTGLQPQETQYF. The CDR3 DNA reads as TGTGCCAGCAGGACGGGACTACAACCCCAAGAGACCCAGTACTTC.